The rows below give T cell receptor beta chains drawn from one sample of a study of cytomegalovirus exposure and HLA in healthy donors. The method was immunoSEQ multiplex PCR; TCRdb's version includes in-frame clones alone and lacks a portion of them. The data hold approximately 69,000 clones, with approximately 74% observed a single time. The sequencing sample was made of PBMCs. These receptors came from a young woman in good health and CMV-seropositive. The CDR3 runs from the conserved cysteine through the conserved F or W. Clone size appears in some rows only: once, few, many, or a class for an expanded clone.

cdr3_aa v_call cdr3_length clone_size j_call
CASSSREAGGGYTF TRBV5-1 14 . TRBJ1-2
CASRRPPNQPQHF TRBV19 13 . TRBJ1-5
CASSKSLRAEAFF TRBV4-2 13 once TRBJ1-1
CAWSAGTGGVKLFF TRBV30 14 . TRBJ1-4
CASSLGRETDTQYF TRBV5-1 14 few TRBJ2-3
CASSRASGSWEQFF TRBV6-5 14 . TRBJ2-1
CASSNRGTSGNTIYF TRBV6-5 15 few TRBJ1-3
CASSYLQGANEKLFF TRBV6-5 15 . TRBJ1-4
CASSFGGGNTEAFF TRBV7-9 14 . TRBJ1-1
CSVEDRPLRTEAFF TRBV29-1 14 . TRBJ1-1
CAWRTGPEQYF TRBV30 11 . TRBJ2-7
CASSPDLTGGGELFF TRBV18 15 . TRBJ2-2
CSFPGAGEQYF TRBV20-1 11 . TRBJ2-7
CASNRDRASNQPQHF TRBV2 15 . TRBJ1-5
CASRAPGGMAYEQYF TRBV6-6 15 few .
CATGGSGANVLTF TRBV6-5 13 . TRBJ2-6
CASSQEFGLAGVNEQYF TRBV4-1 17 . TRBJ2-7
CASSSGGSKGYEQYF TRBV7-9 15 . TRBJ2-7
CSVPKEGMNTEAFF TRBV29-1 14 . TRBJ1-1
CASSTDRGTEAFF TRBV19 13 once TRBJ1-1
CASSSVGGTRNTIYF TRBV6-1 15 few TRBJ1-3
CASLRQVEASGANVLTF TRBV10-2 17 . TRBJ2-6
CASLSGGEEGEQYF TRBV28 14 . TRBJ2-7
CASSHGRGGGEKLFF TRBV4-3 15 few TRBJ1-4
CASSLWTSGSGNEQFF TRBV4-1 16 . TRBJ2-1
CASRDSSNTEAFF TRBV5-1 13 . TRBJ1-1
CASSEVPGISEAFF TRBV2 14 . TRBJ1-1
CASSREGRNTEAFF TRBV6-4 14 . TRBJ1-1
CASSPSRLAGVAGELFF TRBV7-9 17 . TRBJ2-2
CASSQDRYLNEQFF TRBV4-3 14 . TRBJ2-1
CASSTRDSYEQYF TRBV5-1 13 . TRBJ2-7
CASSEWNGAAAAFF TRBV25-1 14 . TRBJ1-1
CASGLAEATDTQYF TRBV6-1 14 . TRBJ2-3
CASSQDPKLSNEQFF TRBV4-2 15 . TRBJ2-1
CASSWAGQSYEQYF TRBV28 14 . TRBJ2-7
CASSVLGQSTDTQYF TRBV5-1 15 . TRBJ2-3
CASSEQGAGAQRVEAFF TRBV6-1 17 . TRBJ1-1
CSGSTKAKNIQYF TRBV29-1 13 few TRBJ2-4
CASGIPGGETEAFF TRBV28 14 . TRBJ1-1
CASSYPNSSGNTDTQYF TRBV4-2 17 once TRBJ2-3